These 3 T cell receptor beta chains share one sample of origin, sequenced in a study of blood T cell repertoires in COVID-19. The assay was immunoSEQ multiplex PCR, and TCRdb's table has in-frame clones only and misses some. The sample has roughly 250,000 clones, roughly 85% seen once; the top ten hold around 3.5%. Material for sequencing was PBMCs or T cells enriched from blood (not recorded which). These receptors all stem from a woman in her 40s who had been exposed to COVID-19.

The CDR3 DNA follows: TGCGCCAGCAGAGTCTGGCATAACACTGAAGCTTTCTTT. This encodes CASRVWHNTEAFF. The chain carries TRBV5-1 and TRBJ1-1; no clear D gene. The CDR3 is 13 amino acids. CDR1 is SGHRS, CDR2 YFSETQ, per germline. Trimming stripped 5 bases from V and 2 bases from J, with 10 bases between.

This chain links TRBV5-8 with TRBJ2-1; D might be TRBD1 (6 bases). In germline, CDR1 is SGHTS, CDR2 YDEGEE. Deletions cut 0 bases from V and 7 bases from J, with 11 bases between. This CDR3 has 14 amino acids. The CDR3 DNA reads as TGTGCCAGCAGCTTGGTCCAGGGGTGGAATGAGCAGTTCTTC. Translation gives CASSLVQGWNEQFF.

This chain joins TRBV18 and TRBJ1-6; 8 nucleotides agree with TRBD1. CDR1 KGHSH and CDR2 LQKENI come from the germline V gene. V was clipped by 3 bases and J by 8 bases; unmatched bases: 9. The CDR3 is 16 amino acids. The CDR3 coding sequence is TGTGCCAGCTCACCTCCCCGTCAGGGGGCTCATTCACCCCTCCACTTT. Protein: CASSPPRQGAHSPLHF.